This section outlines one TCR beta chain sequence together with its context. The sample belongs to a study of control samples from healthy donors and cancer patients. Here immunoSEQ multiplex PCR was the method, and the copy in TCRdb shows in-frame clones only, minus some. The sample has under 200,000 clones, about nine tenths seen once. The germline CDR1 and CDR2 sequences are SGHDN and FVKESK. Trimming removed 5 bases from V and 4 bases from J, with 16 bases in between. The CDR3 loop spans 15 amino acids. The clonotype comes from a woman aged 25 to 39 in good health. Sequenced sample: blood. This chain uses TRBV14 with TRBJ2-3, with a tentative D call TRBD2 (5 bases). DNA for the CDR3: TGTGCCAGCAGCGGCCGGGGTACTTTCGCAGATACGCAGTATTTT. Translating gives CASSGRGTFADTQYF. Full variable domain (outside the CDR3, taken from reference TRBV14 and TRBJ2-3): EAGVTQFPSHSVIEKGQTVTLRCDPISGHDNLYWYRRVMGKEIKFLLHFVKESKQDESGMPNNRFLAERTGGTYSTLKVQPAELEDSGVYFCASSGRGTFADTQYFGPGTRLTVL.